The 2 T cell receptor beta chains in this list originate from one sample, sequenced in a study of human T cells and chemical hapten exposure. TCRdb called the RACE reads again in MiXCR, with one record for every CDR3 protein. The sample shows around 380,000 distinct CDR3 sequences, around 5.5% of them seen only once. Time point of the sample: pre-sensitization, week 0. Regarding treatment: therapeutic diphenylcyclopropenone sensitization with weekly scalp DPC. Material: whole blood, obtained in connection with sensitization to the hapten diphenylcyclopropenone (DPC). The receptors stem from a woman aged 18 to 35 with alopecia areata. Some clones in this sample may be carry-over from other donors' samples.

V is TRBV12-3 or TRBV12-4 and J is TRBJ1-5, with TRBD1 as a possible D gene (5 bases). Trimming removed 5 bases from V and 5 bases from J, with 13 bases in between. The CDR3 covers 14 residues. The CDR3 reads CASSIRGTHQPQHF. DNA of the CDR3: TGTGCCAGCAGTATTCGGGGGACCCATCAGCCCCAGCATTTT.

The chain joins TRBV14 to TRBJ2-1, with D unclear. Trimming took 1 base from V and 3 from J, leaving 16 bases between them. Germline lookup yields CDR1 SGHDN and CDR2 FVKESK. CDR3 length equals 17 residues. The CDR3 coding sequence is TGTGCCAGCAGCCAAGCGGGTCTCTCCCTAGTCTACAATGAGCAGTTCTTC. It is translated as CASSQAGLSLVYNEQFF.